Detailed here is one T cell receptor beta chain. The data were obtained in a study of blood T cell repertoires in COVID-19. Original data processing: Amplification with reference gene primers provided the estimates of nucleated cell counts. Method: immunoSEQ multiplex PCR; TCRdb's copy keeps in-frame clones and lacks some. Clone size and the V and J calls come from that table; the DNA yielded D and trimming. The sample gives just over 250,000 clones, about 86% of which show up once; approximately 4.5% is in the top ten. The CDR3 is made up of 15 amino acids. Germline V CDR1 and CDR2: MNHEY, SVGAGI. V shed 0 bases, J shed 6 bases, and the junction held 6 bases outside the gene matches. All enrollees were roughly 18 to 89 years old and from around 25 US areas.

This receptor was taken from a man aged 30 to 45 with acute COVID-19. Sequenced input: PBMCs or T cells enriched from blood (not recorded which). The V gene is TRBV6-5, the J gene TRBJ2-3, with 7 bases that match TRBD1. The CDR3 nucleotides read TGTGCCAGCAGTTACTCCGGCACAGGGGTCGATACGCAGTATTTT. It encodes CASSYSGTGVDTQYF.